This TCR beta chain derives from a study of post-analysis software for immune sequencing data. General study results and limits: Controls showed lower frequencies than patients for a few TRBV segments, and TRBV5-6, TRBV5-1 and TRBV20-1 were among these. Samples from a shared batch, those prepared together, strongly co-clustered by F measure.

This clonotype showed up many times. Its antigen is still unknown. A junction end diverges from the germline sequence, so it may reflect a read error. Unique molecular identifiers had been added to the TCR beta cDNA libraries. TCRdb itself ran the PCR reads through MiXCR, one entry per CDR3 protein. Of some 690,000 distinct CDR3 sequences listed, less than 35% are singletons. Germline CDR1 reads SQVTM; CDR2 reads ANQGSEA. The CDR3 is 13 residues long. The sequenced material came from blood. The chain has TRBV29-1 and TRBJ2-7; a possible D gene is TRBD2 (5 bases). The TCR sequence derives from a girl between 5 and 17 years old with multiple sclerosis. CDR3: CSLEGISGCEQYF. The CDR3, as DNA: TGCAGCCTTGAGGGCATAAGCGGCTGCGAGCAGTACTTC.